Below, one TCR beta chain is given with its context. This clonotype is medium-sized (0.01 to 0.1%) on the basis of its frequency; no count is available. The target of this receptor is not known. CDR1 and CDR2 (GTSNPN, SVGIG) derive from the germline V gene (reference sequence). CDR3 length: 11 amino acids, cysteine to phenylalanine. No DNA is recorded. This entry is derived from a study of T cell clusters in autoimmune cytopenias (dated by TCRdb to the late 2010s). For the wider study: Among healthy donor controls, the mean age was about 55 years, the median age was around 60 years, and 22 of 43 were female. The goal of the study was to find out whether patients with autoimmune cytopenia have a disease-specific immune repertoire signature that could be used as a blood-based biomarker. Autoimmune hepatitis repertoires were compared against 20 to 25 age- and sex-matched healthy donors. Controls were 25 age-matched healthy donors for primary cytopenia and some 13 age-matched CLL patients for secondary cytopenia. TRB sequencing reached a median depth of approximately 56,000 reads per sample and yielded a median of 2,350 distinct TRB clonotypes per sample. In autoimmune cytopenia patients, peripheral blood TRB and IGH repertoires were sequenced during active disease and over treatment follow-up, together with healthy, CLL and autoimmune hepatitis controls. Broader findings and caveats from the paper: In the comparison of secondary cytopenia with CLL, no cluster-lack signature showed up, apparently because the dominant lymphoma-associated repertoire masked the signature. TRB repertoire shifts, with less even repertoires observed in secondary cytopenia and CLL, were mostly attributed to lymphoma bias rather than autoimmunity. GLIPH results suggested that primary autoimmune cytopenia patients were missing physiological T cell clusters, with 50 or so clusters found only in healthy donors compared with more than 15 found only in patients. The T cell clusters were defined in silico only, and their functional role remained to be validated experimentally. Healthy donors showed approximately 3.2-fold more exclusive TRB clusters than active autoimmune hepatitis patients, consistent with an autoimmunity-wide signature.

To amplify TRB rearrangements, a touch-down multiplex PCR protocol was run with the TRB-A and TRB-B primer pools combined in a single tube. Illumina adapters and sample indices were added to the amplicons through two consecutive PCR reactions performed with Phusion HS II polymerase. After gel purification with the NucleoSpin Gel and PCR Clean-up kit, the amplicons were quantified by Qubit and checked for quality on an Agilent 2100 Bioanalyzer. Sequencing of the libraries was done on an Illumina MiSeq with paired-end, single-indexed, 600-cycle runs. From the authors' description of their analysis: MiXCR version 2.1.12 with the default MiXCR reference library was used to align and assemble TRB reads. A clone was defined by each unique CDR3 nucleotide sequence, and analysis was restricted to productive sequences with at least two reads. To assess repertoire diversity, an R script computed alpha-parameterized diversity profiles (alpha 0 to 5), which included the Shannon (alpha 1) and Simpson (alpha 2) indices. Combinatorial TRB VJ usage was calculated with the tcR package and was compared between cohorts by principal component analysis performed with ade4. GLIPH clustering of TCRbeta CDR3s was carried out on cohort pairs matched by age and read depth, and cluster frequencies were compared by Wilcoxon test. After the reads were reprocessed by TCRdb, one entry was made per CDR3 protein sequence, with no DNA. TCRdb, rather than the study authors, made the V and J calls. This sample's listing comprises some 7,400 distinct CDR3 sequences. 20% to 25% of the sample is held by the ten biggest clonotypes.

Each sample's TRB amplification started from approximately 230 ng of peripheral blood genomic DNA, which corresponds to around 36,000 genome equivalents. In addition, the sample was reused for a study of T cell repertoires in aging, cancer and after chemotherapy. As noted in the second study: Six donor age groups were covered, ranging from 30 or younger up to 70 or older, and each group contained at least three individuals. Control TCR repertoires from healthy donors were recorded across several months to years, and re-sampling revealed clear clonal overlap. Approximately 10 million TCR reads were contained in the full dataset. Untreated patients with hematological or solid cancers showed significantly lower blood TCR diversity and higher clonality than age-matched healthy donors. In healthy donors, the drop in TCR diversity with age came mainly from a loss of richness, whereas in cancer patients a loss of evenness also played a part. In both cancer cohorts, the median generation probability rose over the chemotherapy interval, which suggests that the repertoire was reconstituted through rebound thymic output. The authors noted that the repertoire data do not allow conclusions about immunological memory after chemotherapy. To look at immunoaging and at how T cells reconstitute after chemotherapy, the study profiled TCR beta repertoires in peripheral blood from both healthy donors and cancer patients. A cohort of 220 or so cancer patients (over 90 with hematological and around 130 with solid cancers) was assembled, and approximately 97 healthy donors were included as a reference group. TRB sequences were processed with MiXCR versions 2.12 and 3.0.5. The repertoire metrics were Shannon diversity, evenness, clonality (calculated as one minus evenness), and diversity profiles parameterized by alpha from 0 to 5. The IGoR algorithm was used to compute generation probabilities of clones in paired pre- and post-chemotherapy samples.

Sequencing was performed on peripheral blood. The receptor comes from a human donor in good health. The sequence is built from TRBV30 and TRBJ1-2. The CDR3 loop reads CAWSAAYGYTF.